What follows describes a single T cell receptor beta chain. The target antigen is unknown. Germline V lookup: CDR1 LNHDA, CDR2 SQIVND (reference sequence). Trimming at V came to 5 bases and at J to 5 bases, leaving 3 bases not matched to a gene. The CDR3 runs to 14 residues. This sample is drawn from a study of OX40 agonist ivuxolimab in advanced cancers. Clones were sequenced by immunoSEQ multiplex PCR, and TCRdb holds only the in-frame ones, with some missing. The sample has tens of thousands of clones, 80% to 90% seen once. Study-level findings and limits: Compared with others, partial responders at 0.1-3.0 mg/kg displayed clonal expansion among the lowest.

This sequence originates from an adult with an advanced solid tumor such as melanoma, head and neck, liver or kidney cancer. The sample was CD4+ or CD8+ T cells sorted from blood, taken in a trial of the OX40 agonist ivuxolimab. The rearrangement joins TRBV19 to TRBJ1-4; TRBD1 aligns across 9 bases. CDR3 DNA: TGTGCCAGTAGTCGGGACAGGGTGAATGAAAAACTGTTTTTT. It is translated as CASSRDRVNEKLFF.